The rows below give T cell receptor beta chains drawn from one sample of a study of T cell changes during pregnancy in multiple sclerosis. Here immunoSEQ multiplex PCR was the method, and the copy in TCRdb shows in-frame clones only, minus some. The table lists about 45,000 clones, around 93% of them singletons. The sample here was CD4+ T cells from peripheral blood mononuclear cells, taken in the third trimester of pregnancy. The receptors stem from a female donor with multiple sclerosis, enrolled in a pregnancy study. CDR3s include the opening cysteine and the closing phenylalanine or tryptophan. D genes are given only for firm matches. Some rows have no size entry. The others give once, few or many, or a class for an expanded clone.

abundance,d_gene,v_gene,j_gene,CDR3nt,CDR3aa
NA,NA,TRBV5-6,TRBJ2-1,TGTGCCAGCAGCCGGTCTTTAGAGCAGTTCTTC,CASSRSLEQFF
NA,TRBD1,TRBV19,TRBJ1-2,TGTGCCAGTAGTATGACGGGACAGGAGCCTTATGGCTACACCTTC,CASSMTGQEPYGYTF
NA,NA,TRBV5-1,TRBJ2-5,TGCGCCAGCAGCTTGTTTCCAGGACAAGAGACCCAGTACTTC,CASSLFPGQETQYF
NA,NA,TRBV5-7,TRBJ2-1,TGTGCCAGCAGCTTGGTTCAGGGGAAAAGGACTAGGTCCTACAATGAGCAGTTCTTC,CASSLVQGKRTRSYNEQFF
once,TRBD2,TRBV9,TRBJ2-1,TGTGCCAGCAGCGTAGGGGGACTAGCGGACTCCTACAATGAGCAGTTCTTC,CASSVGGLADSYNEQFF
once,NA,TRBV14,TRBJ2-2,TGTGCCAGCAGCCCGCTAGGATTGGGCACCGGGGAGCTGTTTTTT,CASSPLGLGTGELFF
NA,TRBD1,TRBV9,TRBJ2-3,TGTGCCAGCAGCGCACAGGGGGCTTTGAGCACAGATACGCAGTATTTT,CASSAQGALSTDTQYF
NA,TRBD2,TRBV7-9,TRBJ2-1,TGTGCCAGCAGCTTCGGTCTAGCGGGAGCGTCCTACAATGAGCAGTTCTTC,CASSFGLAGASYNEQFF
NA,TRBD1,TRBV2,TRBJ1-2,TGTGCCAGCAGTGATGGGACAGGGGGCGAATATGGCTACACCTTC,CASSDGTGGEYGYTF
NA,NA,TRBV30,TRBJ2-5,TGTGCCTGGAGTGTTTCCAGCGTGGGAGAGACCCAGTACTTC,CAWSVSSVGETQYF
NA,TRBD1,TRBV27,TRBJ1-5,TGTGCCAGCAGTCCACGATCGGACAGGGCTAGGAATCAGCCCCAGCATTTT,CASSPRSDRARNQPQHF
NA,TRBD1,TRBV7-8,TRBJ2-7,TGTGCCAGCAGCAAAGGACAGGGGGCTAGGTACGAGCAGTACTTC,CASSKGQGARYEQYF
NA,TRBD1,TRBV4-2,TRBJ2-3,TGTGCCAGCAGCGCCTCCGAGGGGGCATCAGATACGCAGTATTTT,CASSASEGASDTQYF
NA,TRBD2,TRBV2,TRBJ2-2,TGTGCCAGCAGTTACTTGACTAGCGGGAGCGGGGAGCTGTTTTTT,CASSYLTSGSGELFF
NA,NA,TRBV6-5,TRBJ2-2,TGTGCCAGCAGTTACTTTGCAGGCACCGGGGAGCTGTTTTTT,CASSYFAGTGELFF
NA,TRBD2,TRBV18,TRBJ2-3,TGTGCCAGCTCACCACGACGACTAGCCCCGGATACGCAGTATTTT,CASSPRRLAPDTQYF
once,NA,TRBV7-9,TRBJ2-3,TGTGCCAGCAGCCCCCGACTAGTCACAGATACGCAGTATTTT,CASSPRLVTDTQYF
NA,NA,TRBV6-5,TRBJ2-7,TGTGCCAGCAGTTACCGACAGGCCTACGAGCAGTACTTC,CASSYRQAYEQYF
few,NA,TRBV29-1,TRBJ1-1,TGCAGCGTTGGCAGGGCCGACTCTGAAGCTTTCTTT,CSVGRADSEAFF
NA,TRBD1,TRBV2,TRBJ1-5,TGTGCCAGCAGTGGGAGTCAGGGGGCTAGCAATCAGCCCCAGCATTTT,CASSGSQGASNQPQHF
NA,TRBD2,TRBV5-6,TRBJ2-5,TGTGCCAGCAGCTTAGCGGGAGTAGAGACCCAGTACTTC,CASSLAGVETQYF
few,TRBD1,TRBV29-1,TRBJ2-2,TGCAGCGTTCGGACAGGGGTCGACACCGGGGAGCTGTTTTTT,CSVRTGVDTGELFF
NA,TRBD2,TRBV4-3,TRBJ2-7,TGCGCCAGCAGCCAAGCTCCGGGGGGTTCCAGCTCCTACGAGCAGTACTTC,CASSQAPGGSSSYEQYF
NA,NA,TRBV11-3,TRBJ2-2,TGTGCCAGCAGCTTGGGCGAAGCAGGGCGTCCCGGGGAGCTGTTTTTT,CASSLGEAGRPGELFF
NA,NA,TRBV11-3,TRBJ2-3,TGTGCCAGCAGCTTTGTTCTGGGGGGAGGTCCAGATACGCAGTATTTT,CASSFVLGGGPDTQYF
NA,NA,TRBV7-3,TRBJ2-3,TGTGCCAGCAGCCGTGGCGGTAGTCGCACAGATACGCAGTATTTT,CASSRGGSRTDTQYF
NA,NA,TRBV7-9,TRBJ2-1,TGTGCCAGCAGCCAGGTGGGACAACCGAGCCCCTCCTACAATGAGCAGTTCTTC,CASSQVGQPSPSYNEQFF
NA,TRBD2,TRBV6-6,TRBJ2-1,TGTGCCAGCAGTTACACGGGGGGATACAATGAGCAGTTCTTC,CASSYTGGYNEQFF
NA,TRBD1,TRBV6-5,TRBJ1-1,TGTGCCAGCAGTTACGGGACAGGGGGACTGAACACTGAAGCTTTCTTT,CASSYGTGGLNTEAFF
NA,TRBD2,TRBV5-1,TRBJ2-1,TGCGCCAGCAGCCGGACTAGCGGGAGCTACAATGAGCAGTTCTTC,CASSRTSGSYNEQFF
NA,TRBD2,TRBV5-5,TRBJ2-3,TGTGCCAGCAGCTCTAGCGGGAGCACAGATACGCAGTATTTT,CASSSSGSTDTQYF
NA,TRBD1,TRBV28,TRBJ1-2,TGTGCCAGCAGTTTTTGGGGACAGGGAGGCTATGGCTACACCTTC,CASSFWGQGGYGYTF